Listed below are T cell receptor beta chains from one sample, sequenced in a study of shared clonotypes between healthy human individuals. Clones were sequenced by immunoSEQ multiplex PCR, and TCRdb holds only the in-frame ones, with some missing. The sample includes 2.5 million or so clones, approximately 90% of them seen just once. The sequenced sample was naive CD4+ T cells sorted from blood. The receptors derive from a young man in good health. The CDR3 runs from the conserved cysteine through the conserved F or W. A D gene is named only where the DNA matches it firmly. Clone size is not always given. Where it is, it says once, few, many or a class for expanded clones.

v_call: TRBV2; d_call: -; j_call: TRBJ2-5; clone_size: -; cdr3_nt: TGTGCCAGCAGCCTCGAGTGGGGAGGAACGGGAGAGACCCAGTACTTC; cdr3_aa: CASSLEWGGTGETQYF
v_call: TRBV30; d_call: -; j_call: TRBJ2-7; clone_size: -; cdr3_nt: TGTGCCTGGAGTGTATCGGACGAGCAGTACTTC; cdr3_aa: CAWSVSDEQYF
v_call: TRBV27; d_call: -; j_call: TRBJ1-3; clone_size: -; cdr3_nt: TGTGCCAGCAGTTTTAGGGGGAGCGGAAACACCATATATTTT; cdr3_aa: CASSFRGSGNTIYF
v_call: TRBV5-1; d_call: TRBD1; j_call: TRBJ2-7; clone_size: -; cdr3_nt: TGCGCCAGCAGCTTGGACCCAGGGGGCGCCTACGAGCAGTACTTC; cdr3_aa: CASSLDPGGAYEQYF
v_call: TRBV5-1; d_call: -; j_call: TRBJ1-2; clone_size: -; cdr3_nt: TGCGCCAGCAGCCCCCGGGCAGGGGTAGTAAACTATGGCTACACCTTC; cdr3_aa: CASSPRAGVVNYGYTF
v_call: TRBV30; d_call: -; j_call: TRBJ2-7; clone_size: -; cdr3_nt: TGTGCCCGGGAGACGGGACTGAACTCCTACGAGCAGTACTTC; cdr3_aa: CARETGLNSYEQYF
v_call: TRBV7-2; d_call: -; j_call: TRBJ1-4; clone_size: -; cdr3_nt: TGTGCCAGCAGCCGGACTCCTGCAACTAATGAAAAACTGTTTTTT; cdr3_aa: CASSRTPATNEKLFF
v_call: TRBV20-1; d_call: -; j_call: TRBJ1-2; clone_size: -; cdr3_nt: TGCAGTGCTAGAGGACAGTATGGCTACACCTTC; cdr3_aa: CSARGQYGYTF
v_call: TRBV7-9; d_call: -; j_call: TRBJ2-7; clone_size: -; cdr3_nt: TGTGCCAGCAGCTTAGATACAGCGTTTAGCGAGCAGTACTTC; cdr3_aa: CASSLDTAFSEQYF
v_call: TRBV7-3; d_call: TRBD1; j_call: TRBJ2-3; clone_size: -; cdr3_nt: TGTGCCAGCAGCTTAACCCCCGGGACAGGGGCAGATACGCAGTATTTT; cdr3_aa: CASSLTPGTGADTQYF
v_call: TRBV28; d_call: -; j_call: TRBJ2-7; clone_size: -; cdr3_nt: TGTGCCAGCAGTTTGGGTTCCTACGAGCAGTACTTC; cdr3_aa: CASSLGSYEQYF
v_call: TRBV5-1; d_call: -; j_call: TRBJ1-6; clone_size: once; cdr3_nt: TGCGCCAGCAGCAAGGCAGAAGGGAACACCTATAATTCACCCCTCCACTTT; cdr3_aa: CASSKAEGNTYNSPLHF
v_call: TRBV30; d_call: -; j_call: TRBJ2-3; clone_size: -; cdr3_nt: TGTGCCTGGAGTAGCGGCGGATCTTGGGATACGCAGTATTTT; cdr3_aa: CAWSSGGSWDTQYF
v_call: TRBV9; d_call: TRBD2; j_call: TRBJ2-5; clone_size: -; cdr3_nt: TGTGCCAGCAGCGTAGGTGGTAGCGGGGGGGTCCAAGAGACCCAGTACTTC; cdr3_aa: CASSVGGSGGVQETQYF
v_call: TRBV2; d_call: -; j_call: TRBJ2-2; clone_size: -; cdr3_nt: TGTGCCAGCACCTCGGGTCCCGGGGAGCTGTTTTTT; cdr3_aa: CASTSGPGELFF
v_call: TRBV5-1; d_call: -; j_call: TRBJ2-2; clone_size: -; cdr3_nt: TGCGCCAGCAGCTTGGCGCAGCCGAACACCGGGGAGCTGTTTTTT; cdr3_aa: CASSLAQPNTGELFF
v_call: TRBV29-1; d_call: TRBD2; j_call: TRBJ2-7; clone_size: -; cdr3_nt: TGCAGCGTTGAAGTTCCCACTAGCGGGGCCTATCCCTATCCCTACGAGCAGTACTTC; cdr3_aa: CSVEVPTSGAYPYPYEQYF
v_call: TRBV10-3; d_call: -; j_call: TRBJ2-2; clone_size: -; cdr3_nt: TGTGCCATCAGTGACTCGTTGGGGGAGCTGTTTTTT; cdr3_aa: CAISDSLGELFF
v_call: TRBV7-9; d_call: -; j_call: TRBJ2-7; clone_size: -; cdr3_nt: TGTGCCAGCAGCTTAGTGGGGGCGCGCGAGCAGTACTTC; cdr3_aa: CASSLVGAREQYF
v_call: TRBV11-2; d_call: -; j_call: TRBJ2-1; clone_size: -; cdr3_nt: TGTGCCAGCAGCTTATTAGGCGGGCTTTACAATGAGCAGTTCTTC; cdr3_aa: CASSLLGGLYNEQFF